This TCR beta chain was observed in a study of cytomegalovirus exposure and HLA in healthy donors. The CDR3 runs to 17 residues. Between the trimmed V and J ends, which lost 4 bases and 3 bases, there was a span of 19 bases. Per germline, CDR1 LGHNT and CDR2 FRNRAP. This PCR relied on a set of 60 Vbeta primers and 13 Jbeta primers. The data were produced by immunoSEQ multiplex PCR, yet TCRdb's version contains in-frame clones alone and is incomplete. The sample holds around 130,000 clones, 78% seen once. V is TRBV12-5 and J is TRBJ1-3, with D hard to call. Source material: PBMCs. This TCR was recovered from a young woman in good health and CMV-seronegative. This CDR3 is CASGSSLLREVGNTIYF. The CDR3 DNA follows: TGTGCTAGTGGTTCGTCACTACTGAGGGAGGTTGGAAACACCATATATTTT.